The sequence of this T cell receptor beta chain was determined in a study of CXCR3-negative and CXCR3-positive naive CD8 T cells. Study summary: Each library held about 1.5 +/- 0.3 million TRB reads, around 140 million in total.

The authors made the TRB cDNA libraries by 5' RACE using UMI labels. TCRdb re-called the 5' RACE reads and gives one entry per CDR3 protein, without DNA. This repertoire comprises roughly 89,000 distinct CDR3 sequences; its ten largest clones make up 1.7%. As for this clonotype: The antigen is undetermined.

The CDR3 spans 16 residues. General study findings and limits: Relative to memory CD8+ cells, whose diversity was much lower, both naive subsets had comparably high diversity. Hydrophobicity of TRB CDR3s was greater in CXCR3-positive naive cells than in CXCR3-negative naive cells. It was found that naive subsets had comparable surface CD5, and TCR strength was inferred from TRB CDR3 properties.

The chain links TRBV12-3 or TRBV12-4 to TRBJ2-2; TCRdb's D call of TRBD2 is untestable without DNA. The sample comprised naive CXCR3- CD8+ T cells from blood. Described subset: CD45RO-CCR7+CD27+CD95- naive CD8+ T cells lacking CXCR3 (TNR3-). This TCR was recovered from a human donor in good health. Some clones in this sample may be carry-over from other donors' samples. The CDR3 sequence is CASTPTLAINTGELFF.